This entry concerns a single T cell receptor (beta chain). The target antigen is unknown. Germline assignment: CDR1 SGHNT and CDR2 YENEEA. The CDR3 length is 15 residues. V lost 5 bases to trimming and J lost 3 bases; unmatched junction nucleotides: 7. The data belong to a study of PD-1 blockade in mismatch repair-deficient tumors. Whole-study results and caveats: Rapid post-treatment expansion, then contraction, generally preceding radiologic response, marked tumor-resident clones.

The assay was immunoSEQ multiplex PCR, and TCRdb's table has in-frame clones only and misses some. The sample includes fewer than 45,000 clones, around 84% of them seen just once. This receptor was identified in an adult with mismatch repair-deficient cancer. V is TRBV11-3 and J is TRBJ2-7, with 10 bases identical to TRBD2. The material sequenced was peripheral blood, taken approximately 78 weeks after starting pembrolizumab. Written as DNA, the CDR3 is TGTGCCAGCAGCCCACCTAGCGGGAGTGACTACGAGCAGTACTTC. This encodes CASSPPSGSDYEQYF.